The T cell receptor beta chain described here comes from a study of blood T cell repertoires in COVID-19. Study context: There were acute and convalescent COVID-19 samples, and they came from the United States, Italy and Spain. Nucleic acid was either cDNA or gDNA, and it came from T cells, B-cell-depleted T cells, or PBMCs.

Authors' analysis steps: Estimation of nucleated cell counts relied on the amplification of reference gene primers. The table came from immunoSEQ multiplex PCR; TCRdb's copy has only in-frame clones and leaves some out. V, J and clone size are taken as reported in that table, and D and trimming were inferred from the DNA itself. This table holds some 210,000 clones, roughly nine tenths found once. Germline CDR1 reads MNHEY; CDR2 reads SMNVEV (reference sequence). CDR3 length equals 15 residues. V lost 5 bases and J lost 7; bases outside the gene matches: 10. The source material was peripheral blood. The chain employs TRBV27 and TRBJ1-4, with 7 bases fitting TRBD1. This clonotype originated in a man in his 60s who had recovered from COVID-19. The DNA for the CDR3 is TGTGCCAGCAGTACTTGGACAGGTTCGGGTGAAAAACTGTTTTTT. The encoded protein is CASSTWTGSGEKLFF.